This T cell receptor beta chain was retrieved from a study of T cells in Graves' hyperthyroidism and ophthalmopathy. The sample holds many counts of this clonotype. Antigen: not known. V was shortened by 4 bases and J by 3 bases, with 13 bases between the two germline ends. Per the germline V gene, CDR1 is SGHRS and CDR2 is YFSETQ. The CDR3 runs to 15 residues. Diagnosis rested on symptoms, serum thyroxine and TRAb, thyroid ultrasound, and orbital computed tomography. Amplification targeted TCR beta CDR3 regions from RNA transcripts. During a first-round RT-PCR of the TCR CDR3, the HTBI primer set was used. TCRdb passed the multiplex PCR reads through MiXCR, listing each CDR3 protein once. The sample yields approximately 270,000 distinct CDR3 sequences, 13% to 15% seen once. Broader study findings: Blood also carried most thyroid clonotypes expanded above 0.001.

This TCR was sampled from a woman aged 40 to 50 with Graves' hyperthyroidism that later progressed to Graves' ophthalmopathy. The V gene is TRBV5-1, the J gene TRBJ2-2, with D possibly TRBD1 on 5 matching bases. Source material: blood. CDR3 in amino acids: CASSARVADTGELFF. In DNA form, the CDR3 reads TGCGCCAGCAGCGCCAGGGTAGCTGACACCGGGGAGCTGTTTTTT.